The 23 T cell receptor beta chains in this list originate from one sample, sequenced in a study of beta chain features in type 1 diabetes. The investigators reverse transcribed all of the isolated RNA, so they sequenced expressed TCRB transcripts. The table came from immunoSEQ multiplex PCR; TCRdb's copy has only in-frame clones and leaves some out. The top ten hold 0.06% to 0.07% of the sample, which has 400,000 to 600,000 clones, about 32% seen once. Sequencing was done on a sample of naive CD4+ T cells from blood. The receptors derive from a man younger than 35 in good health.

CDR3 DNA: TGTGCCAGCACCGCGTCGGCCCGAGCGGAATATGGCTACACCTTC. Its protein is CASTASARAEYGYTF. The chain carries TRBV9 and TRBJ1-2, with D uncertain. CDR1 SGDLS and CDR2 YYNGEE come from the germline V gene. The CDR3 has 15 residues. The germline V and J ends were trimmed by 6 bases and 5 bases, with 20 bases remaining between them.

V gene TRBV6-6 combines with J gene TRBJ1-5, with 7 nucleotides matching TRBD1. This CDR3 has 13 amino acids. Trimming took 6 bases from V and 6 from J; bases not matched to a gene: 5. The germline gives CDR1 MNHNY, CDR2 SVGAGI (reference sequence). CDR3 nucleotides: TGTGCCAGCAGGTTACAGGGGACTCAGCCCCAGCATTTT. This codes for CASRLQGTQPQHF.

V gene TRBV6-8 combines with J gene TRBJ1-5, with D hard to call. The CDR3 is 16 residues long. Per germline, CDR1 MNHGY and CDR2 SAAAGT. V was pared by 2 bases and J by 6 bases, with 17 bases between. CDR3 region: CASSYVSRARSQPQHF. The CDR3 nucleotides read TGTGCCAGCAGTTACGTTTCGCGGGCCAGATCTCAGCCCCAGCATTTT.

This clone is a singleton in its sample. The V gene is TRBV30, the J gene TRBJ1-4; 7 bases fit TRBD1. The CDR3 runs 11 residues. Trimming at V came to 5 bases and at J to 14 bases, leaving 8 bases not matched to a gene. Germline-derived CDR1 and CDR2 are GTSNPN and SVGIG (reference sequence). The CDR3 protein is CAWGIGGLLFF. The CDR3 coding sequence is TGTGCCTGGGGCATAGGGGGCTTGCTGTTTTTT.

The chain links TRBV6-1 to TRBJ2-1; 8 bases map to TRBD2. The germline CDR1 and CDR2 sequences are MNHNS and SASEGT. V trimming: 4 bases; J trimming: 0 bases; junction bases outside the gene matches: 8. This CDR3 is 17 amino acids long. CDR3 sequence reads: CASSGGTSGSSYNEQFF. DNA of the CDR3: TGTGCCAGCAGTGGTGGAACTAGCGGTAGCTCCTACAATGAGCAGTTCTTC.

The gene calls are TRBV5-1 and TRBJ1-5; D call uncertain. With 0 bases removed from V and 4 bases from J, the gap between germline ends came to 5 bases. This CDR3 has 13 amino acids. CDR1 SGHRS and CDR2 YFSETQ come from the germline V gene. CDR3 coding DNA: TGCGCCAGCAGCTTGGCCGGGAATCAGCCCCAGCATTTT. Amino acids: CASSLAGNQPQHF.

The chain is built from TRBV7-9 and TRBJ2-1; TRBD2 matches 11 bases. Germline V gene data show CDR1 as SEHNR and CDR2 as FQNEAQ (reference sequence). The CDR3 spans 15 residues. V was pared by 5 bases and J by 7 bases, with 7 bases of the junction left unmatched. In DNA form, the CDR3 reads TGTGCCAGCAGCGACACTAGCGGGAGAAGGAATGAGCAGTTCTTC. Its protein is CASSDTSGRRNEQFF.

The chain couples TRBV5-4 to TRBJ2-7, with TRBD2 identical over 13 bases. J was trimmed by 4 bases and V by 3 bases; bases with no gene match: 10. The CDR3 has 17 residues. CDR1 is SGHNT, CDR2 YYREEE, per germline (reference sequence). CDR3 sequence reads: CASSSGWTSGRGYEQYF. In nucleotides, the CDR3 is TGTGCCAGCAGCTCGGGGTGGACTAGCGGGAGAGGATACGAGCAGTACTTC. Supplemented by reference TRBV5-4 and TRBJ2-7, the full variable domain reads ETGVTQSPTHLIKTRGQQVTLRCSSQSGHNTVSWYQQALGQGPQFIFQYYREEENGRGNFPPRFSGLQFPNYSSELNVNALELDDSALYLCASSSGWTSGRGYEQYFGPGTRLTVT.

There are a few counts of this clone. This chain links TRBV30 with TRBJ2-3; 8 bases agree with TRBD1. The CDR3 consists of 12 residues. V was clipped by 5 bases and J by 7 bases; unmatched bases: 5. Germline-derived CDR1 and CDR2 are GTSNPN and SVGIG (reference sequence). The CDR3: CAWETGAHTQYF. CDR3 in DNA: TGTGCCTGGGAGACAGGGGCGCATACGCAGTATTTT.

V and J are TRBV5-1 and TRBJ2-7; 13 nucleotides line up with TRBD2. The CDR3 is made up of 18 amino acids. CDR1 is SGHRS, CDR2 YFSETQ, per germline. Trimming cost V 2 bases and J 5 bases; bases outside gene matches: 13. CDR3 protein: CASSLLTSGRAGGHEQYF. DNA of the CDR3: TGCGCCAGCAGCTTACTCACTAGCGGGAGGGCCGGGGGCCACGAGCAGTACTTC.

On this clone: Possible read error: a much larger clone is one base away. Distinct nucleotide sequences in the sample also encode this CDR3. This sequence joins TRBV7-2 and TRBJ2-7; D is perhaps TRBD2 (5 bases). V lost 6 bases and J lost 0, with 6 bases in between. The germline CDR1 and CDR2 sequences are SGHTA and FQGNSA. The CDR3 has 12 amino acids. The CDR3 nucleotides read TGTGCCAGCAGTGGGAGCTCCTACGAGCAGTACTTC. Protein product: CASSGSSYEQYF.

This clone was recorded a few times. This specimen includes other DNA sequences encoding the same CDR3. The J gene is TRBJ2-3, the V gene TRBV6-1, with D hard to call. Trimming removed 3 bases at V and 2 bases at J, with 6 bases between. Germline-derived CDR1 and CDR2 are MNHNS and SASEGT. This CDR3 contains 13 residues. The CDR3 loop is CASSEASTDTQYF. CDR3 DNA sequence: TGTGCCAGCAGTGAGGCTTCCACAGATACGCAGTATTTT.

This clone showed up just a few times. The chain carries TRBV30 and TRBJ2-3; 9 nucleotides align to TRBD1. The CDR3 is made up of 15 amino acids. V lost 2 bases and J lost 3; bases outside the gene matches: 6. CDR1 and CDR2 (germline): GTSNPN, SVGIG (reference sequence). As DNA, the CDR3 is TGTGCCTGGAGTCGCGGGACAGGGAGAACAGATACGCAGTATTTT. This translates into CAWSRGTGRTDTQYF.

The chain carries TRBV4-3 and TRBJ1-1, with D perhaps TRBD1 (5 bases). The V gene's germline CDR1 is LGHNA and CDR2 YSLEER. Trimming pared 4 bases from V and 1 base from J, leaving 16 bases between. This CDR3 region has 16 residues. This chain's CDR3 is CASSRSGGATNTEAFF. The DNA of the CDR3 is TGCGCCAGCAGCCGAAGCGGAGGGGCGACGAACACTGAAGCTTTCTTT.

This clone showed up just a few times. The chain has TRBV30 and TRBJ2-6, with 8 positions matching TRBD1. The CDR3 consists of 17 residues. V dropped 2 bases and J dropped 2; count of bases not matched to a gene: 8. Germline V gene data show CDR1 as GTSNPN and CDR2 as SVGIG (reference sequence). CDR3 coding DNA: TGTGCCTGGAGTACCCCGCGGGACAGGCCTGGGGCCAACGTCCTGACTTTC. This encodes CAWSTPRDRPGANVLTF.

This rearrangement joins TRBV5-1 to TRBJ2-3; possibly TRBD1 or TRBD2 for D (5 bases each). This CDR3 has 14 residues. Looked up from germline, CDR1 is SGHRS and CDR2 is YFSETQ. V shed 2 bases and J shed 2 bases, with 9 bases lying between them. CDR3 sequence reads: CASSFRGPTDTQYF. CDR3 bases: TGCGCCAGCAGCTTTAGGGGACCCACAGATACGCAGTATTTT.

In its sample, this clone was seen a few times. The V and J genes are TRBV10-3 and TRBJ2-6; no definite D call. Trimming removed 7 bases from V and 4 bases from J, with 11 bases in between. The V gene's germline CDR1 is ENHRY and CDR2 SYGVKD. The CDR3 is 14 amino acids. CDR3 in DNA: TGTGCCATCAAGCCTAGTACCGGGGCCAACGTCCTGACTTTC. It codes for CAIKPSTGANVLTF.

The sample holds a few counts of this clone. This sequence joins TRBV10-3 and TRBJ2-1; no definite D call. The V end lost 2 bases, the J end lost 4 bases, and 3 bases lay between the germline ends. CDR1 and CDR2 (germline): ENHRY, SYGVKD. This CDR3 is built from 12 residues. CDR3 bases: TGTGCCATCAGTGAGCCTTACAATGAGCAGTTCTTC. Translation: CAISEPYNEQFF.

The V and J genes are TRBV4-3 and TRBJ2-1; D tentatively reads TRBD1 or TRBD2 (5 bases each). With 1 base removed from V and 12 bases from J, the gap between germline ends came to 13 bases. Germline V gives CDR1 LGHNA, CDR2 YSLEER. This CDR3 has 13 amino acids. The CDR3 here is CASSQGEGLGQFF. The CDR3 nucleotides are TGCGCCAGCAGCCAAGGCGAGGGGCTTGGGCAGTTCTTC.

This clone was observed a few times. CDR3 nucleotides: TGTGCCAGCAGCTCAGGGGGTAGCGGGAGGGCCCGCACAGATACGCAGTATTTT. Amino acid sequence: CASSSGGSGRARTDTQYF. The rearrangement uses TRBV27 and TRBJ2-3; 11 bases fit TRBD2. CDR3 size: 18 residues. The germline V gene encodes CDR1 MNHEY and CDR2 SMNVEV (reference sequence). Trimming took 6 bases from V and 1 from J; bases not matched to a gene: 12.

This clone has only one observation. The chain joins TRBV7-6 to TRBJ2-3, with D perhaps TRBD2 (5 bases). Germline CDR1 reads SGHVS; CDR2 reads FNYEAQ. This CDR3 is 14 amino acids long. Trimming stripped 1 base from V and 6 bases from J, with 11 bases between. CDR3 region: CASSLVTSSDTQYF. CDR3 coding DNA: TGTGCCAGCAGCTTAGTTACTAGTTCGGATACGCAGTATTTT.

This chain links TRBV5-1 with TRBJ2-5; D may match TRBD1 or TRBD2 (5 bases each). Trimming left V 4 bases short and J 5 bases short, with 15 bases between. This CDR3 region has 14 residues. Germline CDR1 is SGHRS and CDR2 is YFSETQ. As DNA, the CDR3 is TGCGCCAGCAGCCGCAGAGGGGCCGAGGAGACCCAGTACTTC. Residues: CASSRRGAEETQYF.

This clone was seen more than once but under ten times. This chain uses TRBV7-3 with TRBJ1-1, with a possible D match to TRBD1 (5 bases). V shed 2 bases and J shed 5 bases, with 12 bases lying between them. The CDR3 contains 14 residues. Germline CDR1 reads SGHTA; CDR2 reads FQGTGA. The CDR3 region is CASSLVGAGTEAFF. The CDR3 nucleotides read TGTGCCAGCAGCTTAGTAGGGGCTGGAACTGAAGCTTTCTTT.